The clone carrying this T cell receptor (beta chain) appeared a few times. Antigen specificity is unknown. Read sequence stops 3 residues before the CDR3 end, and the germline J gene provides the missing end. Heparinized whole blood, about 5 to 9 ml, came from each donor. The sample originates from a study of T cell clonality in common variable immunodeficiency. Whole-study results and caveats: Reportedly, TCR beta sequences from common variable immunodeficiency showed fewer deletions and N-nucleotide insertions. CVID subjects had higher TCRbeta clonality than healthy controls, most marked in about a third.

Sequencing used immunoSEQ multiplex PCR; TCRdb keeps in-frame clones, though not all of them. The profile covers tens of thousands of clones, none occurring a single time. Germline V gene sequence: CDR1 DFQATT, CDR2 SNEGSKA (reference sequence). This CDR3 spans 17 amino acids. With 5 bases clipped from V and 0 bases from J, the junction kept 9 bases outside the gene matches. V and J are TRBV20-1 and TRBJ2-1; 11 bases are shared with TRBD2. The sequence derives from a person between 18 and 75 years old in good health. Sequenced input: peripheral blood mononuclear cells. The CDR3: CSAPTSGKLSSYNEQFF. The sequenced part of the CDR3 DNA is TGCAGTGCTCCGACTAGCGGGAAACTGAGCTCCTACAATGAG.